The rows below give T cell receptor beta chains drawn from one sample of a study of T cell repertoires in ileal Crohn's disease. Profiled with immunoSEQ multiplex PCR; TCRdb holds only in-frame clones, not every one. The top ten hold roughly 7% of the sample, which has 16,000 or so clones, about 92% seen once. What was sequenced was ileal tissue. These receptors all come from an adult with Crohn's disease. Each CDR3 is given with its conserved first and last residue. D genes are given only for firm matches. Not every row has a clone size; where given, it reads once, few, many or a size class.

clone_size: NA
v_call: TRBV7-2
j_call: TRBJ1-1
d_call: NA
cdr3_nt: TGTGCCAGCAGCTTAGGCGGATTGGGCACTGAAGCTTTCTTT
cdr3_aa: CASSLGGLGTEAFF

clone_size: NA
v_call: TRBV10-3
j_call: TRBJ2-2
d_call: TRBD1
cdr3_nt: TGTGCCACCTCGGGGACAGGGGACACCGGGGAGCTGTTTTTT
cdr3_aa: CATSGTGDTGELFF

clone_size: NA
v_call: TRBV6-5
j_call: TRBJ1-2
d_call: TRBD1
cdr3_nt: TGTGCCAGCAGGGCCAGGGGGCCCTATGGCTACACCTTC
cdr3_aa: CASRARGPYGYTF

clone_size: NA
v_call: TRBV5-1
j_call: TRBJ1-3
d_call: NA
cdr3_nt: TGCGCCAGCAGTCGTAGCGGGACGTATGGAAACACCATATATTTT
cdr3_aa: CASSRSGTYGNTIYF

clone_size: NA
v_call: TRBV28
j_call: TRBJ2-3
d_call: TRBD2
cdr3_nt: TGTGCCAGCAGCGTAACTAGCGAAATTTCAGATACGCAGTATTTT
cdr3_aa: CASSVTSEISDTQYF

clone_size: NA
v_call: TRBV19
j_call: TRBJ1-1
d_call: TRBD1
cdr3_nt: TGTGCCAGTAGTATAGTGTCGAGGGGGCGAGCTTTCTTT
cdr3_aa: CASSIVSRGRAFF

clone_size: once
v_call: TRBV5-1
j_call: TRBJ1-2
d_call: TRBD1
cdr3_nt: TGCGCCAGCAGCCCACAGGGGGCCAACTATGGCTACACCTTC
cdr3_aa: CASSPQGANYGYTF

clone_size: few
v_call: TRBV5-6
j_call: TRBJ1-6
d_call: NA
cdr3_nt: TGTGCCAGCAGAGGGGGGGGGTTCGCTAATTCACCCCTCCACTTT
cdr3_aa: CASRGGGFANSPLHF

clone_size: NA
v_call: TRBV5-1
j_call: TRBJ2-6
d_call: NA
cdr3_nt: TGCGCCAGCAGGGGATCTGGGGCCAACGTCCTGACTTTC
cdr3_aa: CASRGSGANVLTF

clone_size: NA
v_call: TRBV7-2
j_call: TRBJ2-3
d_call: TRBD2
cdr3_nt: TGTGCCAGCAGCCGAAGTAGCGGGGGGGCGGAAGATACGCAGTATTTT
cdr3_aa: CASSRSSGGAEDTQYF

clone_size: NA
v_call: TRBV30
j_call: TRBJ2-3
d_call: TRBD1
cdr3_nt: TGTGCCTGGAGTGTTCACCCCGGGACAGGCACAGATACGCAGTATTTT
cdr3_aa: CAWSVHPGTGTDTQYF

clone_size: NA
v_call: TRBV7-9
j_call: TRBJ1-5
d_call: NA
cdr3_nt: TGTGCCAGCAGCTCGAACAATCAGCCCCAGCATTTT
cdr3_aa: CASSSNNQPQHF